A single T cell receptor beta chain is shown here with its context. The antigen it binds to is not known. One base away there is no much larger clone; base qualities are not given. The data belong to a study of Graves' ophthalmopathy and Graves' hyperthyroidism (dated by TCRdb to the late 2010s). In terms of the full investigation: Hyperthyroidism was considered stable if no progression to ophthalmopathy occurred within 18 months of follow-up. To tell Graves' ophthalmopathy apart from Graves' hyperthyroidism, and to predict which patients would progress to ophthalmopathy, the study relied on TCR beta repertoire signatures. After sampling, hyperthyroidism patients received methimazole starting at 30 mg daily, and ophthalmopathy patients received high-dose intravenous methylprednisolone. In five to seven hyperthyroidism patients, the T-cell repertoire of thyroid tissue was compared with the T-cell repertoire of blood. In total, 135 blood samples were TCR-sequenced: 40 to 45 ophthalmopathy, roughly 77 hyperthyroidism and some 17 hyperthyroidism-to-ophthalmopathy patients. To explore V-J signatures that separate ophthalmopathy from hyperthyroidism, a discovery set of fewer than 110 patients was enrolled, consisting of 40 to 45 with ophthalmopathy and approximately 60 with stable hyperthyroidism. The independent validation cohort included around 19 hyperthyroidism patients plus 17 patients who later progressed from hyperthyroidism to ophthalmopathy.

TCR beta CDR3 regions were amplified from RNA transcripts for repertoire sequencing. HTBI primers and the Qiagen OneStep RT-PCR kit were used in a first-round RT-PCR, which was followed by a second-round multiplex PCR, size selection and purification. The libraries underwent paired-end sequencing with 100 bp reads on an Illumina HiSeq2000. The paper's processing steps were these. Reads were processed with SOAPnuke, discarding reads with adapters, uncalled bases, mean Phred below 15, or no exact constant-primer or identifier match. High-quality paired reads were merged with COPE v1.2.5. Unique nucleotide sequences were defined as clonotypes and aligned to IMGT TRB V, D and J references using MiTCR v1.1. Only V-J combinations with frequency above 0.0001 were analysed, covering 99% to 99.2% of repertoires. For each V-J combination, a TCR clonal expansion and chaos score was defined as the ratio of F50 clonal expansion to chaos observed in the TCRdist matrix. Welch's t-statistics and random forest were used to narrow the features down to 10 to 15 V-J combinations, which were then fed into a naive Bayes classifier. The Morisita-Horn index was used to measure how similar the thyroid and blood repertoires were. TCRdb redid the processing of the public reads, applying fastp at Q25 and MiXCR, and retained in-frame beta chains. Identical CDR3 protein sequences are pooled into one entry, listed with their most common genes and DNA. For this entry, the V and J calls and clone size follow TCRdb and not the study's own pipeline. Recorded for this sample are 580,000 or so distinct CDR3 sequences; 35% to 45% of them occurred a single time. Clones ranked in the top ten supply roughly 4.5% of the sample.

The hyperthyroidism patients were 18 to 65 years old and newly diagnosed, with a disease duration of less than 2 months. Anyone with other autoimmune diseases, uncontrolled infections, pregnancy or lactation was excluded from the study. Clinical symptoms, serum thyroxine, TRAb, thyroid ultrasound and orbital computed tomography were used for diagnosis. Total RNA was extracted with Trizol reagent and quality-checked on an Agilent 2100 Bioanalyzer. The study at large found these results: No statistical method was used to set the sample size in advance, and the investigators knew which group each participant was assigned to. In cross-validation, the 13-signature model distinguished ophthalmopathy from stable hyperthyroidism with 87.88% sensitivity and about 81% specificity, while in the test set the corresponding values were around 79% and 71%. In validation, the model predicted ophthalmopathy progression with about 71% sensitivity and approximately 72% specificity; eleven to twelve predicted patients were CT-confirmed with GO in a median of around 6.5 months. Among expanded thyroid clonotypes with frequency above 0.001, most also showed up in blood, which suggests that blood repertoires may reflect the thyroid immune response.

Sample: peripheral blood or thyroid tissue (not recorded which). The sequence was collected from an adult man with Graves' hyperthyroidism.

The base sequence is TGTGCCAGTAACTCCGGGACAGGGATCAATGAGCAGTTCTTC. Its amino acids are CASNSGTGINEQFF. The V gene is TRBV2 and the J gene is TRBJ1-1, with TRBD1 identical over 9 junction bases. The tail of the sequence fits TRBJ2-1 better, so the J call may be wrong. Including cysteine and phenylalanine, the CDR3 has 14 amino acids. The read is trimmed to its CDR3 DNA, 42 bases read in frame from base 1. Based on the germline V gene, the CDR1 and CDR2 sequences are SNHLY and FYNNEI.